This record covers a single T cell receptor (beta chain). Enrolment of Seattle patients took place during active infection, and they were followed longitudinally. Losses at the gene ends were 0 bases for V and 10 bases for J; bases not matched to a gene: 3. This CDR3 contains 13 residues. CDR1 SGHRS and CDR2 YFSETQ come from the germline V gene. This entry belongs to a study of blood T cell repertoires in COVID-19. Turning to the study itself: The United States, Italy and Spain supplied acute and convalescent COVID-19 samples. T cells, B-cell-depleted T cells, or PBMCs supplied cDNA or gDNA.

Authors' methods: The assay estimated nucleated cells by amplifying reference gene primers. Here immunoSEQ multiplex PCR was the method, and the copy in TCRdb shows in-frame clones only, minus some. The V and J calls and clone size come from that table; D and trimming were worked out from the DNA. This sample has 200,000 to 250,000 clones, with 82% found just once. The sequencing sample was made of peripheral blood. V gene TRBV5-1 combines with J gene TRBJ2-1; TRBD1 aligns across 8 bases. The source of this sequence is a woman in her 70s with COVID-19, enrolled during active disease. CDR3 in DNA: TGCGCCAGCAGCTTGGGACAGGGGATGGAGCAGTTCTTC. Amino acids: CASSLGQGMEQFF.